This T cell receptor beta chain is from a study of human T cells and chemical hapten exposure. This clonotype occurred many times. The CDR3 loop spans 13 amino acids. Germline CDR1 is SGHTA and CDR2 is FQGNSA. Trimming took 3 bases from V and 3 from J; bases not matched to a gene: 1. As to time point: patch test 2, 6 weeks after DPC sensitization. Treatment described: therapeutic diphenylcyclopropenone sensitization with weekly scalp DPC. The donor pool consisted of alopecia patients aged 18 to 70 years, considered suitable for DPC. Each CDR3 protein gets one entry after TCRdb re-called the RACE reads with MiXCR. The sample lists 85,000 or so distinct CDR3 sequences; around a tenth were seen once.

V gene TRBV7-2 combines with J gene TRBJ1-2; 7 bases line up with TRBD1. This clonotype originated in a man between 18 and 29 years old with alopecia areata. Some clones in this sample may be carry-over from other donors' samples. The specimen comprised whole blood, sampled in connection with sensitization to the hapten diphenylcyclopropenone (DPC). The chain's CDR3 is CASSLGTDYGYTF. CDR3 nucleotide sequence: TGTGCCAGCAGCTTGGGGACAGACTATGGCTACACCTTC.